Each of the 2 T cell receptor beta chains below was sequenced from the same sample in a study of T cell changes during pregnancy in multiple sclerosis. The assay was immunoSEQ multiplex PCR, and TCRdb's table has in-frame clones only and misses some. Seen here are about 29,000 clones, approximately 92% observed once, and the top ten hold 5% to 6%. The source was CD8+ T cells from peripheral blood mononuclear cells, collected before pregnancy. The source is a female donor with multiple sclerosis, enrolled in a pregnancy study.

The rearrangement links TRBV28 to TRBJ2-7; 7 nucleotides agree with TRBD1. The CDR3 loop spans 15 amino acids. Germline V gives CDR1 MDHEN, CDR2 SYDVKM. Trimming removed 2 bases from V and 2 bases from J; junction bases left unmatched: 6. CDR3 nucleotides: TGTGCCAGCAGTTTAACGGGACAGTTACCCTACGAGCAGTACTTC. Residues: CASSLTGQLPYEQYF.

This chain uses TRBV7-9 with TRBJ2-7; D gene ambiguous. In germline, CDR1 is SEHNR, CDR2 FQNEAQ (reference sequence). V lost 0 bases, J lost 3 bases, and 9 bases lay in between. The CDR3 totals 14 residues. The CDR3 loop reads CASSLAGKSYEQYF. CDR3 DNA: TGTGCCAGCAGCTTAGCGGGCAAAAGCTACGAGCAGTACTTC.